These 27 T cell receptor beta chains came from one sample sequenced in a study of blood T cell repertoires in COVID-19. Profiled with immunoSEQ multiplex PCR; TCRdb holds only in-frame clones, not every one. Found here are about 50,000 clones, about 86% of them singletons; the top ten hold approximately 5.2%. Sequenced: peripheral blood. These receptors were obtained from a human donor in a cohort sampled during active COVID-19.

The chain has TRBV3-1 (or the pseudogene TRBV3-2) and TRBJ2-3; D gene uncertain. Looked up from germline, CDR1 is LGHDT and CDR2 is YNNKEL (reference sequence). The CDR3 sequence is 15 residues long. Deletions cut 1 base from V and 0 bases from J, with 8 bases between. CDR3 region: CASSQGTLSTDTQYF. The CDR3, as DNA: TGTGCCAGCAGCCAAGGTACTTTAAGCACAGATACGCAGTATTTT.

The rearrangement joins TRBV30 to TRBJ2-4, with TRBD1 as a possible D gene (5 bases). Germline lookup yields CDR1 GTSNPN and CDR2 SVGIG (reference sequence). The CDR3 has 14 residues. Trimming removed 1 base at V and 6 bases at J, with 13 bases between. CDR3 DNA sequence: TGTGCCTGGAGTGGACTCGCAAGGGGAAACATTCAGTACTTC. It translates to CAWSGLARGNIQYF. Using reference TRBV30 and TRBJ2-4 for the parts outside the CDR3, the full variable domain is SQTIHQWPATLVQPVGSPLSLECTVEGTSNPNLYWYRQAAGRGLQLLFYSVGIGQISSEVPQNLSASRPQDRQFILSSKKLLLSDSGFYLCAWSGLARGNIQYFGAGTRLSVL.

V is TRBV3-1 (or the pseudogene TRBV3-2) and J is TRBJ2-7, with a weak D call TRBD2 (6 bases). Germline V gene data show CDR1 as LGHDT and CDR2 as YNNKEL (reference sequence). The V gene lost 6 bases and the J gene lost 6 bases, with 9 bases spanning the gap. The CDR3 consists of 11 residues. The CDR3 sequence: CASRRGGEQYF. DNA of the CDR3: TGTGCCAGCAGACGGGGAGGCGAGCAGTACTTC.

CDR3 residues: CASTTGQPNTEAFF. For the CDR3, the DNA is TGTGCCAGCACAACAGGACAGCCTAACACTGAAGCTTTCTTT. This sequence joins TRBV3-1 (or the pseudogene TRBV3-2) and TRBJ1-1; perhaps TRBD1 as D (6 bases). The CDR3 is 14 amino acids. The germline V and J ends were trimmed by 7 bases and 2 bases, with 14 bases remaining between them. From germline, CDR1 is LGHDT and CDR2 YNNKEL (reference sequence).

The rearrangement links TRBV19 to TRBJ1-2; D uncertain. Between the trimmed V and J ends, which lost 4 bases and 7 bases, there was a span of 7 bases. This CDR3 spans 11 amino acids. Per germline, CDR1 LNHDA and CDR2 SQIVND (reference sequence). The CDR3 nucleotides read TGTGCCAGTAGTAGCAGGCTTGGCTACACCTTC. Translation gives CASSSRLGYTF.

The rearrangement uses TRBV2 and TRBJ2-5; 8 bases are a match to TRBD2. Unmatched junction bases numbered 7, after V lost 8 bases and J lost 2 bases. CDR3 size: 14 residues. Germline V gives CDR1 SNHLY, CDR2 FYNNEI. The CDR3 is CASQSRGGQETQYF. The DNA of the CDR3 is TGTGCCAGCCAAAGTCGCGGGGGGCAAGAGACCCAGTACTTC.

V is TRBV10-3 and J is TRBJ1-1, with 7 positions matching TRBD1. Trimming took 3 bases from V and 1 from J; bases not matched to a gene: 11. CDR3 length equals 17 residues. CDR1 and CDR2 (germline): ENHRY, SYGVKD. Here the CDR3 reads CAISDYEGAGRNTEAFF. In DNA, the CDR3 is TGTGCCATCAGTGATTATGAGGGGGCGGGTAGGAACACTGAAGCTTTCTTT.

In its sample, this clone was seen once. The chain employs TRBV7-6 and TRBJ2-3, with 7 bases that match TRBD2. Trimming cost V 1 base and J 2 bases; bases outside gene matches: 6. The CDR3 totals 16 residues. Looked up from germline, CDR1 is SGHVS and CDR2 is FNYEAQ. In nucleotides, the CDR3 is TGTGCCAGCAGCTTAGTCGTTGGGGGGGTCACAGATACGCAGTATTTT. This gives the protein CASSLVVGGVTDTQYF.

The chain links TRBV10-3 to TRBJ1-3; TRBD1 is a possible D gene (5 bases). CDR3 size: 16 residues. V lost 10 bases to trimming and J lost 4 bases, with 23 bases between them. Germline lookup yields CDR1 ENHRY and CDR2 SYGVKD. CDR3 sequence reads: CATAGSGRVGGNTIYF. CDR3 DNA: TGTGCCACCGCCGGTAGCGGCAGGGTAGGGGGAAACACCATATATTTT.

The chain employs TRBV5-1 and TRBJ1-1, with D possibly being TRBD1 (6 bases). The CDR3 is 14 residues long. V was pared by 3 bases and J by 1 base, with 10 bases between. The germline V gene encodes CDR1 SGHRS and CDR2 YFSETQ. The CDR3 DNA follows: TGCGCCAGCAGCTCGACGACAGGGAACACTGAAGCTTTCTTT. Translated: CASSSTTGNTEAFF.

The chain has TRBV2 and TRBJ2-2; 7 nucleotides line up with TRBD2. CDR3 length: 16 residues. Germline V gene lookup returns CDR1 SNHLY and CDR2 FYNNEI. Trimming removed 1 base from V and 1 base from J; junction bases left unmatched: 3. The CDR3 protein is CASSEDGGGNTGELFF. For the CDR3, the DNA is TGTGCCAGCAGTGAAGACGGCGGGGGGAACACCGGGGAGCTGTTTTTT.

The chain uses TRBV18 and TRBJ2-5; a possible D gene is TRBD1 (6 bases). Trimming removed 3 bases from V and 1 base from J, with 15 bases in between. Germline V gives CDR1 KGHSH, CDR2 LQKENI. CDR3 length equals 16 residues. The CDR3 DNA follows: TGTGCCAGCTCACCCCCGACAGGAACAATCCAAGAGACCCAGTACTTC. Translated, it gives CASSPPTGTIQETQYF.

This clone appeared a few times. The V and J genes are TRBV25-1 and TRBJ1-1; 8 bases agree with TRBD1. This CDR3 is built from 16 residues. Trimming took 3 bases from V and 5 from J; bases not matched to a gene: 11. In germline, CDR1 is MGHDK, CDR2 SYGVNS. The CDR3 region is CASSDFQGARGTEAFF. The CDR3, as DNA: TGTGCCAGCAGTGATTTCCAGGGGGCACGTGGAACTGAAGCTTTCTTT.

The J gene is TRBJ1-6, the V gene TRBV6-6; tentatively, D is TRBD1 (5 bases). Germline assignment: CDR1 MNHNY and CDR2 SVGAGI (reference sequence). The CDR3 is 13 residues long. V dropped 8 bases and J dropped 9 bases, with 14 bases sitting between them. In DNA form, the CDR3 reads TGTGCCAGCTCGGAGCAGGGTAGTTCACCCCTCCACTTT. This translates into CASSEQGSSPLHF.

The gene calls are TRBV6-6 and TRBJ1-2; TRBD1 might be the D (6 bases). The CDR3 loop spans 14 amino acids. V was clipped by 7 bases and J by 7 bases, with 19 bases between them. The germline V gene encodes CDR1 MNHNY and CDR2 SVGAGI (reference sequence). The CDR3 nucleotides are TGTGCCAGCATACCCCGGACAGACTCGAGTGGCTACACCTTC. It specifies CASIPRTDSSGYTF.

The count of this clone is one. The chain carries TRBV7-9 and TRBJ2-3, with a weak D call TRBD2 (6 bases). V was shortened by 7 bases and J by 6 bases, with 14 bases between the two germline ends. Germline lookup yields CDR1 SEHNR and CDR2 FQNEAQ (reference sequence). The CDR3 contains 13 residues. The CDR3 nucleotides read TGTGCCAGCACCCCGGGGGTCGGGGATACGCAGTATTTT. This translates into CASTPGVGDTQYF. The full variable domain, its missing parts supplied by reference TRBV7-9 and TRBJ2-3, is DTGVSQNPRHKITKRGQNVTFRCDPISEHNRLYWYRQTLGQGPEFLTYFQNEAQLEKSRLLSDRFSAERPKGSFSTLEIQRTEQGDSAMYLCASTPGVGDTQYFGPGTRLTVL.

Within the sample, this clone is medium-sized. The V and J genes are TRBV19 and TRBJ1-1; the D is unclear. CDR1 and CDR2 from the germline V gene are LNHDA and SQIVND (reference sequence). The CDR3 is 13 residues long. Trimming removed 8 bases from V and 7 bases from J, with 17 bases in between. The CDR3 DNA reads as TGTGCCAGTGGAACGGCCCGACAAATTGAAGCTTTCTTT. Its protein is CASGTARQIEAFF.

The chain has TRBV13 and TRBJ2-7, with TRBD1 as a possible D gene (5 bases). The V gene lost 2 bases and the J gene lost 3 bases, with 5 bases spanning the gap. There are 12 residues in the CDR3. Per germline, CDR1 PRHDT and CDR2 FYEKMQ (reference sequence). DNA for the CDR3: TGTGCCAGCAGCTTAAGGGGCTACGAGCAGTACTTC. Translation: CASSLRGYEQYF.

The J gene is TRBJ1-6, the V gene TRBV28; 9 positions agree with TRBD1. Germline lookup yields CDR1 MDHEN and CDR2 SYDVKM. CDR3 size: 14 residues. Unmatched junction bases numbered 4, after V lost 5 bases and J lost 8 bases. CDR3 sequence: CASSTGQGYSPLHF. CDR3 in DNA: TGTGCCAGCAGTACCGGACAGGGGTATTCACCCCTCCACTTT.

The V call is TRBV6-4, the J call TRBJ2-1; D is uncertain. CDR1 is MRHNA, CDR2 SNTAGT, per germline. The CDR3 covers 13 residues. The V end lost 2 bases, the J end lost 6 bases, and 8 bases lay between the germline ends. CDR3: CASSDEKLNEQFF. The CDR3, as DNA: TGTGCCAGCAGTGACGAGAAGCTCAATGAGCAGTTCTTC.

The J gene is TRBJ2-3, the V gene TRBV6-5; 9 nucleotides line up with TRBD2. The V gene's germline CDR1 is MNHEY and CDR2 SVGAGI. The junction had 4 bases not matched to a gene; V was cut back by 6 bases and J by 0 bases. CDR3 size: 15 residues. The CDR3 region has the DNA TGTGCCAGCAGAGCAGCGGGGGGTAGCACAGATACGCAGTATTTT. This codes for CASRAAGGSTDTQYF.

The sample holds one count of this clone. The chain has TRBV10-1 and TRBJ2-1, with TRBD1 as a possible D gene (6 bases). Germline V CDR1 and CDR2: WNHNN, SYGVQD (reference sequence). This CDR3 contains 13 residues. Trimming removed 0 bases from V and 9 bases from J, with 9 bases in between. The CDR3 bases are TGCGCCAGCAGTGAGTCTGGCAGGGGTGAGCAGTTCTTC. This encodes CASSESGRGEQFF.

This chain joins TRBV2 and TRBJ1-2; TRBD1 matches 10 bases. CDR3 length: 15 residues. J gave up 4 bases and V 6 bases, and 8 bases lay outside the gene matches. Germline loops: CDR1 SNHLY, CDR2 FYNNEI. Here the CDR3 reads CASSLGQGHSYGYTF. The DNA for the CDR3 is TGTGCCAGCAGCCTGGGACAGGGGCATTCCTATGGCTACACCTTC.

CDR3: CASSFWAPSYEQYF. CDR3 DNA sequence: TGTGCCAGCAGCTTTTGGGCACCCTCCTACGAGCAGTACTTC. The rearrangement links TRBV7-9 to TRBJ2-7; no reliable D call. CDR1 is SEHNR and CDR2 is FQNEAQ in the germline V gene (reference sequence). V was shortened by 3 bases and J by 0 bases, with 9 bases between the two germline ends. The CDR3 covers 14 residues.

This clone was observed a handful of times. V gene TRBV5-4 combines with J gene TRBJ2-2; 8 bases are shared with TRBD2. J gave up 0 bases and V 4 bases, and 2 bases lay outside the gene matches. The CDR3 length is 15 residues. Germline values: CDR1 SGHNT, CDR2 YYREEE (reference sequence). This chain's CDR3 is CASSPGGTNTGELFF. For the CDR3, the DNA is TGTGCCAGCAGCCCGGGGGGGACGAACACCGGGGAGCTGTTTTTT.

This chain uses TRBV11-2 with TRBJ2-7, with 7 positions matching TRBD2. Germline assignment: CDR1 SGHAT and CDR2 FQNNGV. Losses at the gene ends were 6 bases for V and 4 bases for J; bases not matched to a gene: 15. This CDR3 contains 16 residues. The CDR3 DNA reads TGTGCCAGCAGTTTGGATTCGGGGGGAGGTATATACGAGCAGTACTTC. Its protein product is CASSLDSGGGIYEQYF.

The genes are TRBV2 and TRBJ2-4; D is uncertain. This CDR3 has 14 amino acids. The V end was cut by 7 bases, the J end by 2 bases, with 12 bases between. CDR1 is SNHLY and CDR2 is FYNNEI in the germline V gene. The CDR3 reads CASKPRLTKNIQYF. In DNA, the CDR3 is TGTGCCAGCAAACCGCGACTCACCAAAAACATTCAGTACTTC.